The clone carrying this T cell receptor beta chain was counted between two and nine times. Per the germline V gene, CDR1 is MNHEY and CDR2 is SVGAGI. CDR3 length equals 13 residues. V was pared by 7 bases and J by 8 bases, with 6 bases of the junction left unmatched. This sample is part of a study of T-cell reconstitution after alpha-beta-depleted transplantation in children. Library preparation (for TCRbeta) was performed with unique molecular identifiers. TCRdb re-called the PCR reads through MiXCR, storing one row per CDR3 protein. The table includes 300,000 to 400,000 distinct CDR3 sequences, 10% to 15% detected once.

The specimen was PBMCs, collected from the stem cell graft. The chain is built from TRBV6-5 and TRBJ1-2; 11 nucleotides line up with TRBD1. This TCR came from a human donor who donated a stem cell graft to a child with Fanconi anemia. The CDR3: CASKFGQGAGYTF. CDR3 nucleotide sequence: TGTGCCAGCAAGTTCGGACAGGGGGCGGGCTACACCTTC.